Below are 27 T cell receptor beta chains sequenced from a single sample in a study of T cells in Graves' hyperthyroidism and ophthalmopathy. Amplified TCR beta CDR3 regions came from RNA transcripts. When the TCR CDR3 underwent first-round RT-PCR, the HTBI primer set was used. TCRdb re-analysed the multiplex PCR reads in MiXCR, keeping a single row per CDR3 protein. The sample lists 400,000 to 550,000 distinct CDR3 sequences, roughly 25% seen once, with approximately 10% in the top ten. The sample taken for sequencing was blood. These receptors were taken from a woman aged 25 to 39 with Graves' ophthalmopathy.

This clonotype showed up many times. The genes are TRBV14 and TRBJ1-1, with 8 bases aligning to TRBD1. J was trimmed by 1 base and V by 3 bases; bases with no gene match: 4. The CDR3 consists of 15 residues. Germline values: CDR1 SGHDN, CDR2 FVKESK. The CDR3 DNA reads as TGTGCCAGCAGCCAGACAGGGGCCGAGAACACTGAAGCTTTCTTT. Translation gives CASSQTGAENTEAFF.

The chain employs TRBV2 and TRBJ2-7, with D maybe TRBD2 (6 bases). Trimming removed 1 base at V and 5 bases at J, with 9 bases between. Germline V gene lookup returns CDR1 SNHLY and CDR2 FYNNEI. The CDR3 is 13 amino acids. The CDR3 loop is CASSEGRGDEQYF. DNA for the CDR3: TGTGCCAGCAGTGAAGGGCGGGGCGACGAGCAGTACTTC.

The table lists this clonotype with many counts. Its ends do not fully match the called genes, so a read error is possible. The rearrangement joins TRBV2 to TRBJ1-1, with D possibly being TRBD1 (6 bases). Germline V gene sequence: CDR1 SNHLY, CDR2 FYNNEI. CDR3 length: 11 amino acids. DNA for the CDR3: TGCCGAATATCCAGGGGCACTGAAGCTTTCTTT. Translated: CRISRGTEAFF.

This clonotype has at least ten counts. The chain has TRBV5-1 and TRBJ1-3, with D uncertain. Deletions cut 0 bases from V and 4 bases from J, with 8 bases between. Germline V gene data show CDR1 as SGHRS and CDR2 as YFSETQ. There are 14 residues in the CDR3. Here the CDR3 DNA reads TGCGCCAGCAGCTTGGGGGCAGAGGGAAACACCATATATTTT. Translated, it gives CASSLGAEGNTIYF.

Comment on this clonotype: Given a much more abundant clone one base away, this may be a read error. The chain employs TRBV7-9 and TRBJ1-2; no reliable D call. The germline V and J ends were trimmed by 0 bases and 6 bases, with 2 bases remaining between them. This CDR3 has 11 residues. Germline V gene sequence: CDR1 SEHNR, CDR2 FQNEAQ (reference sequence). The CDR3 reads CASSLADGYTF. The CDR3 DNA follows: TGTGCCAGCAGCTTAGCCGATGGCTACACCTTC. The whole variable domain, filled in from reference TRBV7-9 and TRBJ1-2, reads DTGVSQNPRHKITKRGQNVTFRCDPISEHNRLYWYRQTLGQGPEFLTYFQNEAQLEKSRLLSDRFSAERPKGSFSTLEIQRTEQGDSAMYLCASSLADGYTFGSGTRLTVV.

Regarding this clonotype: A much more abundant neighbour one base away suggests this may be a read error. This chain joins TRBV5-1 and TRBJ1-1, with 9 positions matching TRBD1. Germline lookup yields CDR1 SGHRS and CDR2 YFSETQ. CDR3 length: 14 residues. The CDR3 bases are TGCGCCAGCAGCTGGGACAGGGAGGGCACTGAAGCTTGCTTT. It specifies CASSWDREGTEACF.

This clonotype was found a few times. This chain connects TRBV7-2 to TRBJ1-2, with TRBD1 identical over 9 bases. Germline-derived CDR1 and CDR2 are SGHTA and FQGNSA. With V trimmed by 1 base and J by 8 bases, 5 bases remained unmatched. The CDR3 loop spans 14 amino acids. The CDR3 DNA reads as TGTGCCAGCAGCTTAGAAACAGGGGGCGCGGGCTACACCTTC. Translated: CASSLETGGAGYTF.

This clonotype was found many times. CDR3 DNA: TGTGCCAGCAGTGAAGGACTAGCGGCCTACGAGCAGTACTTC. Translated: CASSEGLAAYEQYF. This chain links TRBV2 with TRBJ2-7; 9 positions match TRBD2. V lost 1 base to trimming and J lost 2 bases; unmatched junction nucleotides: 0. This CDR3 contains 14 residues. Germline CDR1 SNHLY, CDR2 FYNNEI.

The V call is TRBV29-1, the J call TRBJ2-4, with unresolved D. CDR1 SQVTM and CDR2 ANQGSEA come from the germline V gene. V lost 2 bases, J lost 0 bases, and 8 bases lay in between. CDR3 length: 14 amino acids. The CDR3 DNA follows: TGCAGCGTTGAATCTGGGTTAGCCAAAAACATTCAGTACTTC. It translates to CSVESGLAKNIQYF.

This clonotype was picked up many times. The gene calls are TRBV25-1 and TRBJ2-2; D is undetermined. Per germline, CDR1 MGHDK and CDR2 SYGVNS. V was shortened by 1 base and J by 2 bases, with 14 bases between the two germline ends. This CDR3 has 17 residues. DNA for the CDR3: TGTGCCAGCAGTGAATTTAAGGGCCAATCCAACACCGGGGAGCTGTTTTTT. Translation: CASSEFKGQSNTGELFF.

This clonotype was observed many times. The rearrangement uses TRBV29-1 and TRBJ1-1; D gene unclear. The V end was cut by 6 bases, the J end by 3 bases, with 5 bases between. The CDR3 covers 10 residues. Germline CDR1 SQVTM, CDR2 ANQGSEA. The CDR3 is CSVGYTEAFF. Here the CDR3 DNA reads TGCAGCGTAGGATACACTGAAGCTTTCTTT.

The rearrangement joins TRBV6-5 to TRBJ2-7; D is perhaps TRBD2 (5 bases). V dropped 0 bases and J dropped 1 base, with 7 bases sitting between them. This CDR3 region has 14 residues. The germline gives CDR1 MNHEY, CDR2 SVGAGI. CDR3 amino acids: CASSYSWESYEQYF. The CDR3 bases are TGTGCCAGCAGTTACTCCTGGGAGTCCTACGAGCAGTACTTC.

This clonotype has a count of ten or more. The chain links TRBV20-1 to TRBJ1-3; D remains unclear. This CDR3 contains 13 residues. Germline CDR1 and CDR2: DFQATT and SNEGSKA (reference sequence). The V end was cut by 5 bases, the J end by 0 bases, with 8 bases between. This CDR3 is CSAYMSSGNTIYF. DNA of the CDR3: TGCAGTGCTTACATGAGCTCTGGAAACACCATATATTTT.

This clonotype was counted ten times or more. This rearrangement joins TRBV29-1 to TRBJ1-2; 8 nucleotides align to TRBD1. V gave up 3 bases and J gave up 5 bases; unmatched junction bases: 8. This CDR3 is built from 14 residues. Germline V gene lookup returns CDR1 SQVTM and CDR2 ANQGSEA. The CDR3 here is CSVESGGVGYGYTF. CDR3 coding DNA: TGCAGCGTTGAGTCAGGGGGCGTCGGGTATGGCTACACCTTC.

The chain employs TRBV3-1 and TRBJ1-2; a possible D gene is TRBD1 (5 bases). This CDR3 has 15 residues. V dropped 3 bases and J dropped 3 bases, with 14 bases sitting between them. Germline V CDR1 and CDR2: LGHDT, YNNKEL (reference sequence). The chain's CDR3 is CASSQLGPLDYGYTF. The CDR3 region has the DNA TGTGCCAGCAGCCAGCTGGGACCCTTGGACTATGGCTACACCTTC.

Notes on this clonotype: Compared with germline, one end of the junction differs, possibly owing to a read error. The chain couples TRBV6-2 or TRBV6-3 to TRBJ1-3; D is perhaps TRBD1 (6 bases). CDR1 is MNHEY, CDR2 SVGEGT, per germline. This CDR3 region has 18 residues. The CDR3 bases are TGTGCCAGCAGTTACTCCCGGGACACCTCTTTCTCTGGAAACACGATATATTTT. Its protein product is CASSYSRDTSFSGNTIYF.

The genes are TRBV5-1 and TRBJ1-1; TRBD1 might be the D (5 bases). The CDR3 spans 14 residues. Trimming took 7 bases from V and 5 from J, leaving 18 bases between them. The germline gives CDR1 SGHRS, CDR2 YFSETQ. Written as DNA, the CDR3 is TGCGCCAGCGGCCGGCGGCAGGGCAAAACTGAAGCTTTCTTT. This encodes CASGRRQGKTEAFF.

This clonotype has a count of ten or more. The chain recombines TRBV6-2 or TRBV6-3 with TRBJ2-5; 10 positions agree with TRBD2. The ends lost 0 bases at V and 3 bases at J; junction bases unmatched: 7. This CDR3 has 17 residues. Germline CDR1 and CDR2: MNHEY and SVGEGT. The CDR3 region has the DNA TGTGCCAGCAGTTACTCGATAGGACTAGCGGCGAAAGAGACCCAGTACTTC. Protein sequence: CASSYSIGLAAKETQYF.

The chain couples TRBV6-1 to TRBJ1-5; D not resolved. Between the trimmed V and J ends, which lost 4 bases and 0 bases, there was a span of 10 bases. Germline V gene data show CDR1 as MNHNS and CDR2 as SASEGT. CDR3 length: 15 residues. Here the CDR3 reads CASSGQNDSNQPQHF. CDR3 nucleotide sequence: TGTGCCAGCAGTGGGCAGAATGATAGCAATCAGCCCCAGCATTTT.

This clonotype occurred many times. V gene TRBV12-3 or TRBV12-4 combines with J gene TRBJ2-5; no clear D. Trimming left V 6 bases short and J 2 bases short, with 19 bases between. The CDR3 has 16 residues. The CDR3 region has the DNA TGTGCCAGCAGCTCCTCGGACCCCCTGGCGCAAGAGACCCAGTACTTC. Its protein product is CASSSSDPLAQETQYF.

This clonotype was counted at least ten times. J is TRBJ2-7 and V is TRBV7-2; TRBD1 might be the D (5 bases). CDR3 length: 13 amino acids. Germline loops: CDR1 SGHTA, CDR2 FQGNSA. V lost 5 bases and J 4 bases, leaving 12 bases between the germline ends. CDR3 region: CASSLQTAYEQYF. The CDR3 DNA reads as TGTGCCAGCAGCCTCCAGACAGCATACGAGCAGTACTTC.

This chain joins TRBV11-2 and TRBJ2-2, with D hard to call. Germline CDR1 and CDR2: SGHAT and FQNNGV. This CDR3 has 15 amino acids. V lost 4 bases, J lost 6 bases, and 15 bases lay in between. As DNA, the CDR3 is TGTGCCAGCAGCTCCTCGGACCCTTGGCCCGGGGAGCTGTTTTTT. Protein product: CASSSSDPWPGELFF. Looking up the rest from reference TRBV11-2 and TRBJ2-2 gives the full variable domain: EAGVAQSPRYKIIEKRQSVAFWCNPISGHATLYWYQQILGQGPKLLIQFQNNGVVDDSQLPKDRFSAERLKGVDSTLKIQPAKLEDSAVYLCASSSSDPWPGELFFGEGSRLTVL.

This clonotype appeared many times. V and J are TRBV7-2 and TRBJ1-2; 7 bases match TRBD1. There are 15 residues in the CDR3. The V and J ends lost 3 bases and 5 bases, in that order; junction bases with no gene match: 9. The germline V gene encodes CDR1 SGHTA and CDR2 FQGNSA. CDR3 sequence: CASSFRDRVLYGYTF. For the CDR3, the DNA is TGTGCCAGCAGCTTTCGCGACAGGGTTTTGTATGGCTACACCTTC.

There are many counts of this clonotype. This CDR3 is CASSYETGTSPLHF. As DNA, the CDR3 is TGTGCCAGCAGTTATGAGACAGGGACTTCACCCCTCCACTTT. The rearrangement uses TRBV6-5 and TRBJ1-6; TRBD1 matches at 7 bases. The CDR3 is made up of 14 amino acids. V lost 3 bases to trimming and J lost 9 bases; unmatched junction nucleotides: 5. CDR1 and CDR2 (germline): MNHEY, SVGAGI.

This clonotype appeared many times. The J gene is TRBJ1-5, the V gene TRBV12-3 or TRBV12-4; perhaps TRBD1 as D (6 bases). The CDR3 is 15 residues long. V gave up 1 base and J gave up 5 bases, with 12 bases separating them. CDR3 nucleotides: TGTGCCAGCAGTTTAGGTGAGGGGGGCCATCAGCCCCAGCATTTT. Protein sequence: CASSLGEGGHQPQHF.

In this sample, this clonotype turned up many times. The V call is TRBV20-1, the J call TRBJ1-5, with 7 bases fitting TRBD1. The CDR3 is made up of 14 amino acids. In germline, CDR1 is DFQATT, CDR2 SNEGSKA (reference sequence). V gave up 6 bases and J gave up 3 bases; unmatched junction bases: 8. CDR3 residues: CSARDSLTNQPQHF. In DNA, the CDR3 is TGCAGTGCGCGGGACAGCTTAACCAATCAGCCCCAGCATTTT.

There are many counts of this clonotype. The chain is built from TRBV27 and TRBJ1-2, with TRBD1 as a possible D gene (5 bases). This CDR3 region has 15 residues. V shed 4 bases and J shed 2 bases, with 14 bases lying between them. CDR1 is MNHEY and CDR2 is SMNVEV in the germline V gene (reference sequence). CDR3 residues: CASSSDRRINYGYTF. The DNA of the CDR3 is TGTGCCAGCAGTTCCGACAGACGTATAAACTATGGCTACACCTTC.